This T cell receptor beta chain was recovered during a study of blood T cell repertoires in COVID-19. Method: immunoSEQ multiplex PCR; TCRdb's copy keeps in-frame clones and lacks some. There are hundreds of thousands of clones in the sample; roughly nine tenths occur only once, and more than 0.9% lies in the top ten. Germline values: CDR1 MGHRA, CDR2 YSYEKL. Trimming removed 1 base from V and 0 bases from J; junction bases left unmatched: 6. This CDR3 has 18 amino acids. The sequence derives from a woman aged 25 to 39 who had recovered from COVID-19. Material: PBMCs or T cells enriched from blood (not recorded which). The chain employs TRBV4-1 and TRBJ1-3; 10 positions match TRBD1. The CDR3 reads CASSQAKGQGSSGNTIYF. CDR3 bases: TGCGCCAGCAGCCAAGCCAAGGGACAGGGGAGCTCTGGAAACACCATATATTTT.